This entry concerns a single T cell receptor (beta chain). This specimen comes from a study of blood T cell repertoires in COVID-19. The overall study: Whether acute or convalescent, the COVID-19 samples came from the United States, Italy and Spain. From T cells, B-cell-depleted T cells, or PBMCs came the material, which was cDNA or gDNA.

Measured with immunoSEQ multiplex PCR; TCRdb has only the in-frame clones, and not every one. The sample consists of some 50,000 clones, 80% to 95% of them appearing once. The CDR3 contains 15 residues. This sequence was found in a man aged 55-75 years with COVID-19, enrolled during active disease. The V gene is TRBV21-1, the J gene TRBJ1-2; TRBD1 is the table's D call and was not checked against the DNA. TRBV21-1 is assigned pseudogene status. Source material: peripheral blood. CDR3 protein: CASSFPQGVRGGYTF. As DNA, the CDR3 is TGTGCCAGCAGCTTCCCCCAGGGGGTGCGAGGTGGCTACACCTTC.